This T cell receptor beta chain comes out of a study of T cell clonotyping in hematopoietic cell transplantation. Germline V lookup: CDR1 LGHNA, CDR2 YNFKEQ. CDR3 length: 14 amino acids. V was cut by 1 base and J by 0 bases, with 6 bases left in between. Assay used: immunoSEQ multiplex PCR; TCRdb lists only in-frame clones, some missing. The sample yields 15,000 or so clones, 60% to 85% seen once. Study outcomes and limitations: Pathologically expanded recipient clonotypes increased progressively from day 30 to day 180 as diversity fell.

Note on this clone: The target antigen is unknown.

This receptor was identified in a woman in her sixties or seventies in good health. Some clones in this sample may be carry-over from other donors' samples. Specimen: peripheral blood mononuclear cells. This sequence joins TRBV4-2 and TRBJ1-2; D gene uncertain. DNA of the CDR3: TGTGCCAGCAGCCAAGGGGATTCTAACTATGGCTACACCTTC. This sequence encodes CASSQGDSNYGYTF.